A single sample gave rise to the 20 T cell receptor beta chains below, sequenced in a study of T cells of healthy individuals. TCRdb processed the 5' RACE reads anew with MiXCR; each CDR3 protein has one entry. The sample shows about 96,000 distinct CDR3 sequences, around 17% of them seen only once. The receptors stem from a human donor in good health.

V and J are TRBV28 and TRBJ2-1; no clear D gene. CDR3 length equals 15 residues. The ends were cut back, 6 bases at V and 7 bases at J, with 19 bases in the middle. Germline CDR1 is MDHEN and CDR2 is SYDVKM. Written as DNA, the CDR3 is TGTGCCAGCAGACCAACGATAGAACAGAGAAATGAGCAGTTCTTC. This translates into CASRPTIEQRNEQFF.

This chain joins TRBV28 and TRBJ1-5, with 7 positions matching TRBD1. Germline V gives CDR1 MDHEN, CDR2 SYDVKM. After removal of 3 bases from V and 7 bases from J, the junction contained 6 bases not matched to a gene. The CDR3 runs 14 residues. CDR3 amino acids: CASSLGRGEQPQHF. The CDR3 DNA sequence: TGTGCCAGCAGTTTGGGCAGGGGGGAACAGCCCCAGCATTTT.

This clonotype turned up a few times. The V call is TRBV20-1, the J call TRBJ2-3; TRBD2 is a possible D gene (6 bases). The CDR3 is 15 amino acids. V was pared by 1 base and J by 0 bases, with 11 bases between. Germline CDR1 and CDR2: DFQATT and SNEGSKA (reference sequence). The CDR3 nucleotides read TGCAGTGCTAGAGGCGGGGAATCTAGCACAGATACGCAGTATTTT. This codes for CSARGGESSTDTQYF.

In this sample, this clonotype turned up a few times. J is TRBJ2-7 and V is TRBV7-2; 8 positions agree with TRBD2. Germline V gene sequence: CDR1 SGHTA, CDR2 FQGNSA. The CDR3 length is 15 residues. J gave up 1 base and V 4 bases, and 6 bases lay outside the gene matches. CDR3 amino acids: CASSSGTRGSYEQYF. The CDR3 nucleotides are TGTGCCAGCAGCTCCGGGACTAGGGGGTCCTACGAGCAGTACTTC.

With respect to this clonotype: It may be a read error: a sequence one base away is much more abundant. The CDR3 here is CASSLVPETQYF. DNA of the CDR3: TGTGCCAGCAGCTTAGTCCCAGAGACCCAGTACTTC. V and J are TRBV7-9 and TRBJ2-5; D is ambiguous. CDR1 and CDR2 (germline): SEHNR, FQNEAQ (reference sequence). V gave up 1 base and J gave up 4 bases, with 4 bases separating them. The CDR3 loop spans 12 amino acids.

This clonotype was found a few times. The chain uses TRBV10-3 and TRBJ2-3; unclear D gene. The germline V gene encodes CDR1 ENHRY and CDR2 SYGVKD. V lost 10 bases and J lost 0, with 11 bases in between. The CDR3 consists of 13 residues. The CDR3 region is CATGEASTDTQYF. The CDR3 coding sequence is TGTGCCACCGGAGAGGCCAGCACAGATACGCAGTATTTT.

This clonotype was counted at least ten times. The chain has TRBV19 and TRBJ1-5; D uncertain. CDR1 is LNHDA and CDR2 is SQIVND in the germline V gene (reference sequence). This CDR3 region has 15 residues. Trimming shortened V by 8 bases and J by 6 bases, and 20 bases separated the two germline ends. In DNA, the CDR3 is TGTGCCAGTGGTGTAGCAGGTTCGGGTAGTCAGCCCCAGCATTTT. Translated: CASGVAGSGSQPQHF. Full variable domain (missing parts from reference TRBV19 and TRBJ1-5): DGGITQSPKYLFRKEGQNVTLSCEQNLNHDAMYWYRQDPGQGLRLIYYSQIVNDFQKGDIAEGYSVSREKKESFPLTVTSAQKNPTAFYLCASGVAGSGSQPQHFGDGTRLSIL.

The chain has TRBV6-5 and TRBJ2-7; 10 bases agree with TRBD2. The CDR3 length is 14 residues. In germline, CDR1 is MNHEY, CDR2 SVGAGI. V shed 5 bases, J shed 2 bases, and the junction held 3 bases outside the gene matches. The CDR3 region is CASSLAGDTYEQYF. CDR3 DNA sequence: TGTGCCAGCAGTCTAGCGGGGGACACCTACGAGCAGTACTTC.

Ten or more counts support this clonotype. The V gene is TRBV4-1, the J gene TRBJ1-5; 9 bases map to TRBD1. Losses at the gene ends were 4 bases for V and 4 bases for J; bases not matched to a gene: 2. This CDR3 spans 14 amino acids. The germline gives CDR1 MGHRA, CDR2 YSYEKL. The CDR3 DNA reads as TGCGCCAGCAGCCGAGGACAGGGGAATCAGCCCCAGCATTTT. Its translation is CASSRGQGNQPQHF.

This clonotype was picked up many times. The chain joins TRBV28 to TRBJ1-6, with 7 positions matching TRBD1. Looked up from germline, CDR1 is MDHEN and CDR2 is SYDVKM. The CDR3 consists of 14 residues. The V gene end was trimmed by 4 bases and the J gene end by 6 bases; junction bases not matched to a gene: 3. In DNA, the CDR3 is TGTGCCAGCAGTTCAGGGGGGCTTAATTCACCCCTCCACTTT. Amino acids: CASSSGGLNSPLHF.

This clonotype has just a few counts. The chain is built from TRBV18 and TRBJ1-5; D is undetermined. From germline, CDR1 is KGHSH and CDR2 LQKENI. The germline V and J ends were trimmed by 6 bases and 4 bases, with 7 bases remaining between them. CDR3 size: 12 residues. In DNA, the CDR3 is TGTGCCAGCTCCGCCGGGAATCAGCCCCAGCATTTT. This encodes CASSAGNQPQHF.

CDR3 nucleotide sequence: TGTGCCAGCAGTTCCCACACAGCTGAAGCTTTCTTT. It translates to CASSSHTAEAFF. J is TRBJ1-1 and V is TRBV28; D is unresolved. Germline V gene data show CDR1 as MDHEN and CDR2 as SYDVKM. V lost 4 bases and J lost 6, with 9 bases in between. The CDR3 has 12 residues.

This clonotype was seen more than once but under ten times. CDR3 loop: CASSPQGFEAFF. The CDR3 DNA reads as TGCGCCAGCAGCCCCCAGGGCTTTGAAGCTTTCTTT. The chain is built from TRBV4-1 and TRBJ1-1, with D tentatively TRBD1 (5 bases). CDR3 size: 12 residues. Deletions cut 4 bases from V and 7 bases from J, with 10 bases between. From germline, CDR1 is MGHRA and CDR2 YSYEKL.

This clonotype was detected only a few times. This chain's CDR3 is CASRAGSTDTQYF. The CDR3 nucleotides read TGTGCCAGCAGAGCTGGTAGCACAGATACGCAGTATTTT. The chain carries TRBV2 and TRBJ2-3; D remains unclear. The CDR3 contains 13 residues. Germline loops: CDR1 SNHLY, CDR2 FYNNEI. The ends were cut back, 6 bases at V and 0 bases at J, with 7 bases in the middle.

This clonotype was detected only a few times. The CDR3 loop is CASSLSSGGTEAFF. CDR3 DNA: TGTGCCAGCAGCCTTTCGTCGGGGGGCACTGAAGCTTTCTTT. The chain carries TRBV6-5 and TRBJ1-1, with a possible D match to TRBD1 (5 bases). The germline V and J ends were trimmed by 6 bases and 4 bases, with 15 bases remaining between them. CDR1 and CDR2 from the germline V gene are MNHEY and SVGAGI. This CDR3 is built from 14 residues.

V gene TRBV7-3 combines with J gene TRBJ2-1; D possibly matches TRBD1 or TRBD2 (5 bases each). Trimming cost V 5 bases and J 12 bases, with 14 bases left between them. Germline CDR1 is SGHTA and CDR2 is FQGTGA. CDR3 size: 12 residues. CDR3 in DNA: TGTGCCAGCAGCCCCGCAGGGACGGGGCAGTTCTTC. It yields the protein CASSPAGTGQFF.

V gene TRBV28 combines with J gene TRBJ2-7; D ambiguous. There are 13 residues in the CDR3. The V end was cut by 6 bases, the J end by 3 bases, with 12 bases between. Germline assignment: CDR1 MDHEN and CDR2 SYDVKM. The CDR3 DNA reads TGTGCCAGCAGCTATAGCTACCGCTACGAGCAGTACTTC. Translating it yields CASSYSYRYEQYF.

This clonotype was seen once. V and J are TRBV20-1 and TRBJ2-5; either TRBD1 or TRBD2 may fit D (7 bases each). The CDR3 has 13 residues. Looked up from germline, CDR1 is DFQATT and CDR2 is SNEGSKA (reference sequence). Between the trimmed V and J ends, which lost 8 bases and 4 bases, there was a span of 17 bases. CDR3 bases: TGCAGTCGTCGGGGGGCAGGGGGAGAGACCCAGTACTTC. The encoded protein is CSRRGAGGETQYF.

This clonotype has more than one count but fewer than ten. This rearrangement joins TRBV28 to TRBJ2-7; no clear D. With 1 base removed from V and 4 bases from J, the gap between germline ends came to 5 bases. Germline V gene sequence: CDR1 MDHEN, CDR2 SYDVKM. The CDR3 totals 12 residues. DNA of the CDR3: TGTGCCAGCAGTTTATCGCGATACGAGCAGTACTTC. Translated: CASSLSRYEQYF. Looking up the rest from reference TRBV28 and TRBJ2-7 gives the full variable domain: DVKVTQSSRYLVKRTGEKVFLECVQDMDHENMFWYRQDPGLGLRLIYFSYDVKMKEKGDIPEGYSVSREKKERFSLILESASTNQTSMYLCASSLSRYEQYFGPGTRLTVT.

This clonotype was seen a handful of times. Given a much more abundant clone one base away, this may be a read error. V and J are TRBV6-4 and TRBJ2-2; no clear D. Germline V gene lookup returns CDR1 MRHNA and CDR2 SNTAGT. The V and J ends lost 0 bases and 3 bases respectively, with 2 bases between them. There are 13 residues in the CDR3. The DNA of the CDR3 is TGTGCCAGCAGTGACTCGGACACCGGGGAGCTGTTTTTT. Translated, it gives CASSDSDTGELFF.